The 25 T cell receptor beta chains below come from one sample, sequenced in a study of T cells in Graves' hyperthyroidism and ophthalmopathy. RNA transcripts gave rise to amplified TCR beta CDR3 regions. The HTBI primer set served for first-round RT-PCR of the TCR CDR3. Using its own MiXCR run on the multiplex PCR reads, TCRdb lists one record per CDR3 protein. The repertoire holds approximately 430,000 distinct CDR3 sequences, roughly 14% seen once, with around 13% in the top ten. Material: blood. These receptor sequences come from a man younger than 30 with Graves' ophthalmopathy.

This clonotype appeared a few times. CDR3 amino acids: CATSDPRQGRDEQYF. As DNA, the CDR3 is TGTGCCACCAGTGACCCAAGACAGGGGCGGGACGAGCAGTACTTC. The chain carries TRBV24-1 and TRBJ2-7, with TRBD1 matching over 8 bases. With V trimmed by 4 bases and J by 5 bases, 9 bases remained unmatched. This CDR3 has 15 residues. Germline CDR1 KGHDR, CDR2 SFDVKD.

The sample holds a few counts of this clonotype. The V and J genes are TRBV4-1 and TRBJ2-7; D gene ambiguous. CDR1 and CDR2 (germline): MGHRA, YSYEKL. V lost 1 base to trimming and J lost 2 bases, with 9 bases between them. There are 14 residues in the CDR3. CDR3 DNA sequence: TGCGCCAGCAGCCAAGGGCAGCTAACCTACGAGCAGTACTTC. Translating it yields CASSQGQLTYEQYF.

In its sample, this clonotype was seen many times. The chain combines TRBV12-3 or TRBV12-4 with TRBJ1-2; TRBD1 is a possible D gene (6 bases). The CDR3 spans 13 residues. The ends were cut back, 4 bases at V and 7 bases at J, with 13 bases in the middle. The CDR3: CASSSAGEGGYTF. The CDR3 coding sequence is TGTGCCAGCAGTTCCGCAGGGGAAGGTGGCTACACCTTC.

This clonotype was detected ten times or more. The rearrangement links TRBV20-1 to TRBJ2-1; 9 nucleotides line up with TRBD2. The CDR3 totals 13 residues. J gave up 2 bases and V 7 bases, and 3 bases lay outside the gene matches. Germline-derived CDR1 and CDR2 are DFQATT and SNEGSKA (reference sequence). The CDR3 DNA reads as TGCAGTGGGGGCGGGAGGGCCTACAATGAGCAGTTCTTC. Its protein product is CSGGGRAYNEQFF.

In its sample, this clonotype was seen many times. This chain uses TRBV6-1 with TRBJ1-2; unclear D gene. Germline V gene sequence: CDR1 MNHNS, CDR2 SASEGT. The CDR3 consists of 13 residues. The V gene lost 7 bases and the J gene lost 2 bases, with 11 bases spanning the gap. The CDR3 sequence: CASNKERNYGYTF. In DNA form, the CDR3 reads TGTGCCAGCAACAAGGAACGGAACTATGGCTACACCTTC.

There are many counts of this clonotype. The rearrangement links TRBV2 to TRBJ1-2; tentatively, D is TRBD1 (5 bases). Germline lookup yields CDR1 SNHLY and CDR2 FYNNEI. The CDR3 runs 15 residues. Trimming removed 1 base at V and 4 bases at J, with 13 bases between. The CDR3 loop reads CASSEGGENGYGYTF. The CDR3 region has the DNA TGTGCCAGCAGTGAAGGGGGGGAGAACGGCTATGGCTACACCTTC.

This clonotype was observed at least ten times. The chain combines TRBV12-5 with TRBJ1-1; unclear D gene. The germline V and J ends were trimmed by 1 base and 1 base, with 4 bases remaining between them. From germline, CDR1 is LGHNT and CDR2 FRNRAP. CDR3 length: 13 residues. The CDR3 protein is CASGLEENTEAFF. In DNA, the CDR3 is TGTGCTAGTGGTTTGGAGGAGAACACTGAAGCTTTCTTT.

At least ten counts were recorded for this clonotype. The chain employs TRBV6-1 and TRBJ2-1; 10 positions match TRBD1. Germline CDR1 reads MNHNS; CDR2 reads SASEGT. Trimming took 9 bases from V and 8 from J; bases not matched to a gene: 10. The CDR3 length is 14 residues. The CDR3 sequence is CASRTGQGRDEQFF. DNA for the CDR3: TGTGCCAGTCGTACGGGACAGGGGAGGGATGAGCAGTTCTTC.

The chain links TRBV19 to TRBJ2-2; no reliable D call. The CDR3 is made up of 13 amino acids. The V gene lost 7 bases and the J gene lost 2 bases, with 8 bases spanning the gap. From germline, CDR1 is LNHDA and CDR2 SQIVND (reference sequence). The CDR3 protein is CASTRTNTGELFF. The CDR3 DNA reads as TGTGCCAGTACACGCACTAACACCGGGGAGCTGTTTTTT. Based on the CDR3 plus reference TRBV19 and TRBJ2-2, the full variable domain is DGGITQSPKYLFRKEGQNVTLSCEQNLNHDAMYWYRQDPGQGLRLIYYSQIVNDFQKGDIAEGYSVSREKKESFPLTVTSAQKNPTAFYLCASTRTNTGELFFGEGSRLTVL.

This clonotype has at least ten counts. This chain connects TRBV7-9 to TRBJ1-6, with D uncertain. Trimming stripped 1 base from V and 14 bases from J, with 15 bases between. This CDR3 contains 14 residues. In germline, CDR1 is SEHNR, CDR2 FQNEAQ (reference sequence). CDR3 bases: TGTGCCAGCAGCTTAGGGACTGAGGCAAGTTCCCTCCACTTT. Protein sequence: CASSLGTEASSLHF.

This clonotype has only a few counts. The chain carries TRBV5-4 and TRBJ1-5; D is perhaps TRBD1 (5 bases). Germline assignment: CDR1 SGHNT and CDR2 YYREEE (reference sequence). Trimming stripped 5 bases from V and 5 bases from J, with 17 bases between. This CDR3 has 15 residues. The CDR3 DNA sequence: TGTGCCAGCAGTTTTGGGGGTCGATTAGATCAGCCCCAGCATTTT. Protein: CASSFGGRLDQPQHF.

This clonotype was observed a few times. The CDR3 DNA reads TGTGCCAGCAGCCAAGTTTTGACGGGAGACTATGGCTACACCTTC. Its translation: CASSQVLTGDYGYTF. This chain joins TRBV3-1 and TRBJ1-2; no definite D call. This CDR3 is built from 15 residues. V gave up 1 base and J gave up 3 bases, with 12 bases separating them. The germline V gene has CDR1 LGHDT and CDR2 YNNKEL (reference sequence).

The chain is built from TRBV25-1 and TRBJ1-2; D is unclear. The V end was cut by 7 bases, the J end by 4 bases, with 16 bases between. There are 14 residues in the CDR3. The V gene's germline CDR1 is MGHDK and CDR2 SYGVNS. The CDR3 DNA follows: TGTGCCAGCACTCGAAGCAGGTTCGGCTATGGCTACACCTTC. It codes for CASTRSRFGYGYTF.

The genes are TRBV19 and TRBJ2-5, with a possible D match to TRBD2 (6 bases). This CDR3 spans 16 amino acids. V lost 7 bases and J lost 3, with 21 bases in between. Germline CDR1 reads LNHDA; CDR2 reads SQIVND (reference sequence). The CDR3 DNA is TGTGCCAGTATTGGGCGGGGCTCCAGCCAGAAAGAGACCCAGTACTTC. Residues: CASIGRGSSQKETQYF.

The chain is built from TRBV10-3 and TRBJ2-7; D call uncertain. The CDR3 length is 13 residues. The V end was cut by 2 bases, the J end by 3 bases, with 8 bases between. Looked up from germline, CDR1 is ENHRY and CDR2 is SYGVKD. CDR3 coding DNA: TGTGCCATCAGTGAGGACCTGGGCTACGAGCAGTACTTC. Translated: CAISEDLGYEQYF.

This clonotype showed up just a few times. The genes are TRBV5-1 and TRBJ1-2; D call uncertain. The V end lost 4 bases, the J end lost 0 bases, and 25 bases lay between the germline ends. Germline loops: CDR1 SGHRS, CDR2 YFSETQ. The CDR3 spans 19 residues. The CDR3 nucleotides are TGCGCCAGCAGCCCGACAACCTTGACGGATTTTTCTTCTAACTATGGCTACACCTTC. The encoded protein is CASSPTTLTDFSSNYGYTF.

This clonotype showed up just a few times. The CDR3: CASRGWGSNQPQHF. The CDR3 bases are TGTGCCAGCAGGGGATGGGGCAGTAATCAGCCCCAGCATTTT. This rearrangement joins TRBV6-1 to TRBJ1-5, with D possibly being TRBD1 (5 bases). Germline V CDR1 and CDR2: MNHNS, SASEGT. The CDR3 length is 14 residues. V dropped 6 bases and J dropped 4 bases, with 13 bases sitting between them.

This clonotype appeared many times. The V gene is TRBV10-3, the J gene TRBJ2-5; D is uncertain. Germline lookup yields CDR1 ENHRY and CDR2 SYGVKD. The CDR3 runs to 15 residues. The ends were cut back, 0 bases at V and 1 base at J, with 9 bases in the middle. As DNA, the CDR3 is TGTGCCATCAGTGAGTCGGTCAACCCCCAAGAGACCCAGTACTTC. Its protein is CAISESVNPQETQYF.

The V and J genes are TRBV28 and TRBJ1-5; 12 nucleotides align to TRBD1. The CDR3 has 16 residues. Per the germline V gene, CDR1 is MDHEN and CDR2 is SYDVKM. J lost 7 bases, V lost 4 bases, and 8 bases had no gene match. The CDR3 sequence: CASSSAGTGGMQPQHF. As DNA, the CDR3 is TGTGCCAGCAGTTCAGCCGGGACAGGGGGCATGCAGCCCCAGCATTTT.

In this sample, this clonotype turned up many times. The CDR3 loop is CSAPGTDPGSTHNEQFF. The CDR3 DNA reads TGCAGTGCTCCCGGGACTGATCCGGGATCGACGCACAATGAGCAGTTCTTC. The genes are TRBV20-1 and TRBJ2-1; TRBD2 might be the D (6 bases). Germline V gene data show CDR1 as DFQATT and CDR2 as SNEGSKA (reference sequence). This CDR3 is 17 amino acids long. Trimming removed 5 bases at V and 5 bases at J, with 25 bases between.

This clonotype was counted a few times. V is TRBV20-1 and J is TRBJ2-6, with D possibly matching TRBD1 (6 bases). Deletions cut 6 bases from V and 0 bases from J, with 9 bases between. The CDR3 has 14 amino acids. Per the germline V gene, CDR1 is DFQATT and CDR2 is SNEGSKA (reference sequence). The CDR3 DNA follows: TGCAGTGCCAGGGACATCTCTGGGGCCAACGTCCTGACTTTC. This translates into CSARDISGANVLTF.

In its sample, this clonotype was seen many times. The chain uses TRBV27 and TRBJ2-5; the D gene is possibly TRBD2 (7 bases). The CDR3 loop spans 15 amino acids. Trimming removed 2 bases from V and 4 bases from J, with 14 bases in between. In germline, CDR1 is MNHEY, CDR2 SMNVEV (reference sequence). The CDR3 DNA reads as TGTGCCAGCAGTTTAGAGTGGGGAGGGGGAGAGACCCAGTACTTC. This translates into CASSLEWGGGETQYF.

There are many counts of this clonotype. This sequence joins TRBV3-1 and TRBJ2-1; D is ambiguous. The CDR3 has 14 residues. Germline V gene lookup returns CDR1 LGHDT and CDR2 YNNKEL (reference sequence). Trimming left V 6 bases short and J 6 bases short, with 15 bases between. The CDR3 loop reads CASSPRRIFNEQFF. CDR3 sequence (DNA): TGTGCCAGCAGTCCACGACGGATCTTCAATGAGCAGTTCTTC.

Written as DNA, the CDR3 is TGCAGTGCTGGTCGGACAGGGAGGTATGGCTACACCTTC. Translated: CSAGRTGRYGYTF. The chain has TRBV20-1 and TRBJ1-2; 8 nucleotides agree with TRBD1. This CDR3 is 13 amino acids long. Trimming cost V 5 bases and J 5 bases; bases outside gene matches: 7. The germline V gene encodes CDR1 DFQATT and CDR2 SNEGSKA (reference sequence).

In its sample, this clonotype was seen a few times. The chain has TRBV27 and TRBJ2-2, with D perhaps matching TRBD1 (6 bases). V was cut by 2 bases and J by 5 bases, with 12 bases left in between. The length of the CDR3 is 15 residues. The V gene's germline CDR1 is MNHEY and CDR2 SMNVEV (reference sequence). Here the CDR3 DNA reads TGTGCCAGCAGTTTACTAGGGGGTCTTACCGGGGAGCTGTTTTTT. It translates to CASSLLGGLTGELFF.